This T cell receptor beta chain stems from a study of PD-1 blockade in classical Hodgkin lymphoma. Study-wide results and limits: A significant rise in TCR diversity was seen by C4D1 for CD4+ cells but not for CD8+ cells. Healthy donors reportedly exceeded newly diagnosed patients in baseline TCR diversity.

The table lists this clone with a few counts. Its antigen is undetermined. Following autologous stem cell transplantation, relapse occurred in every patient, and exposure to brentuximab vedotin varied. Thawed PBMCs were subjected to magnetic negative selection, which yielded isolated CD8+ T cells. Method: immunoSEQ multiplex PCR; TCRdb's copy keeps in-frame clones and lacks some. The sample shows about 27,000 clones, about 86% of them seen only once. Trimming pared 6 bases from V and 6 bases from J, leaving 0 bases between. The CDR3 is made up of 8 amino acids. Germline V gene lookup returns CDR1 SGDLS and CDR2 YYNGEE.

The chain carries TRBV9 and TRBJ1-2; D is uncertain. The sequencing used CD8+ T cells from blood, collected at baseline. The sequence derives from a human donor with classical Hodgkin lymphoma. The CDR3 DNA is TGTGCCAGCAATGGCTACACCTTC. Translation: CASNGYTF.